Below are 9 T cell receptor beta chains sequenced from a single sample in a study of T cell responses to AZD1222 COVID-19 vaccine. The table came from immunoSEQ multiplex PCR; TCRdb's copy has only in-frame clones and leaves some out. The sample lists some 150,000 clones, about 90% occurring once. The material was peripheral blood, obtained on day 0 of AZD1222 vaccination. Source of these receptors: an adult in good health.

In its sample, this clone was seen once. The gene calls are TRBV14 and TRBJ2-5, with 10 bases identical to TRBD2. In germline, CDR1 is SGHDN, CDR2 FVKESK. The CDR3 loop spans 15 amino acids. V was pared by 8 bases and J by 0 bases, with 6 bases of the junction left unmatched. CDR3 in DNA: TGTGCCAGCCAACACGGGACTAGCGACCAAGAGACCCAGTACTTC. Its translation is CASQHGTSDQETQYF.

The chain combines TRBV6-5 with TRBJ2-2; the match to TRBD1 covers 7 bases. Germline V lookup: CDR1 MNHEY, CDR2 SVGAGI. This CDR3 comprises 13 residues. V dropped 4 bases and J dropped 5; count of bases not matched to a gene: 1. CDR3: CASSLDRTGELFF. In nucleotides, the CDR3 is TGTGCCAGCAGTTTGGACAGGACCGGGGAGCTGTTTTTT.

The chain links TRBV11-3 to TRBJ2-1, with TRBD2 as a possible D gene (5 bases). The V gene's germline CDR1 is SGHNT and CDR2 YENEEA. The CDR3 extends over 16 amino acids. The V end was cut by 1 base, the J end by 0 bases, with 10 bases between. The CDR3 DNA reads as TGTGCCAGCAGCTTAGCCCCTAGCTCCTCCTACAATGAGCAGTTCTTC. It specifies CASSLAPSSSYNEQFF.

The CDR3 DNA follows: TGTGCCAGCAGCCCCGGAGGGCAGCCCCAGCATTTT. Translated: CASSPGGQPQHF. V is TRBV6-5 and J is TRBJ1-5; unclear D gene. This CDR3 is 12 amino acids long. From germline, CDR1 is MNHEY and CDR2 SVGAGI. V dropped 6 bases and J dropped 7 bases, with 10 bases sitting between them.

The CDR3 DNA is TGTGCCAGCAGTTTTATGGGCGGGAGAGATCGTTACGAGCAGTACTTC. This translates into CASSFMGGRDRYEQYF. The J gene is TRBJ2-7, the V gene TRBV27, with 7 nucleotides matching TRBD2. The ends lost 3 bases at V and 4 bases at J; junction bases unmatched: 12. The germline gives CDR1 MNHEY, CDR2 SMNVEV (reference sequence). The CDR3 has 16 amino acids.

The chain recombines TRBV24-1 with TRBJ2-1; TRBD2 is a possible D gene (6 bases). The V gene's germline CDR1 is KGHDR and CDR2 SFDVKD. V lost 11 bases and J 0 bases, leaving 13 bases between the germline ends. The CDR3 spans 14 residues. The DNA of the CDR3 is TGTGCCATCGGGGACGGGAGCTCCTACAATGAGCAGTTCTTC. Its translation is CAIGDGSSYNEQFF.

The chain recombines TRBV18 with TRBJ2-3; no reliable D call. The CDR3 length is 13 residues. Germline assignment: CDR1 KGHSH and CDR2 LQKENI. The V end lost 6 bases, the J end lost 2 bases, and 9 bases lay between the germline ends. CDR3 coding DNA: TGTGCCAGCTCCCTAGACCTCACAGATACGCAGTATTTT. Amino acids: CASSLDLTDTQYF.

The chain has TRBV6-2 or TRBV6-3 and TRBJ2-3, with 8 bases that match TRBD2. Germline V gene sequence: CDR1 MNHEY, CDR2 SVGEGT. J gave up 3 bases and V 6 bases, and 5 bases lay outside the gene matches. This CDR3 has 14 residues. Here the CDR3 reads CASSPTSETDTQYF. In DNA form, the CDR3 reads TGTGCCAGCAGCCCGACTAGCGAGACAGATACGCAGTATTTT.

The V call is TRBV11-2, the J call TRBJ2-3; D gene ambiguous. The germline CDR1 and CDR2 sequences are SGHAT and FQNNGV. This CDR3 has 16 amino acids. The V and J ends lost 4 bases and 0 bases respectively, with 14 bases between them. The CDR3: CASSSHSSLSTDTQYF. The CDR3 DNA reads TGTGCCAGCAGCTCTCACTCGTCCCTGAGCACAGATACGCAGTATTTT.